Included here is one T cell receptor beta chain sequence, with context. Its antigen is still unknown. Per-base qualities were not stored, and no clone one base away is much larger. Receptor libraries were prepared by the immunoSEQ multiplex PCR assay. The study's own analysis went as follows. A statistical classification framework was built for diagnosing cytomegalovirus status from the catalog of TCR beta chain sequences. TCRdb carries this immuneACCESS record with in-frame sequences only. Its versions omit some clonotypes, under half of them owing to an unresolved V gene in the studies checked, with the rest unexplained. V and J calls and clone size are as listed in that table; D and trimming were resolved from the DNA. This sample is represented by roughly 330,000 clones; around 90% of them were singletons. Of the sample, about 1.2% is held by the ten largest clones. This record comes from a study of cytomegalovirus exposure and HLA in healthy donors (dated by TCRdb to 2017 to 2019). Study-wide context: The roughly 670 repertoires of the first cohort and the 110 or so validation repertoires were produced on the same platform, according to a later analysis. The aim of the study was to test whether cataloging public T cell receptors could identify signatures of past pathogen exposure. A separate validation cohort of about 110 different subjects was used in addition to the roughly 640-subject first cohort. To predict cytomegalovirus infection status, the study combined high-throughput TCR immunosequencing, statistical association of individual TCRs with disease status, and machine learning. Beyond this particular receptor, the publication reports: Of the cluster scores, 90% to 95% were above 0 in a later analysis, which found that TCRs clustered in the first cohort also tended to co-occur in the 130 or so validation repertoires. It was suggested by the authors that the approach could potentially be generalized to other disease states and immunological phenotypes. In the study, 164 TCR beta chains were listed as associated with cytomegalovirus. While some public TCRs were present in many individuals, most TCR sequences turned up only very rarely across donors. All 120 or so repertoires were used to score co-occurrence in the validation cohort in a later analysis, because that analysis had no HLA typing for the cohort. In both the original and validation cohorts, the classifier was reported to diagnose cytomegalovirus status with high specificity and sensitivity. In vitro tests confirmed that a few of the cytomegalovirus-associated TCR beta chains recognize cytomegalovirus antigens.

Measured from the cysteine to the phenylalanine, the CDR3 is 13 residues long. The entry retains the CDR3 DNA only, 39 bases that are in frame from base 1. The germline V gene sets CDR1 to SGHDT and CDR2 to YYEEEE. The trim is 4 bases for V and 9 bases for J, with a gap of 16 bases between the germline ends. Donors formed part of the validation cohort, which comprised over a hundred subjects and was distinct from the first cohort of roughly 600 subjects. The chain uses TRBV5-6 and TRBJ2-5; TRBD2 is a weak D gene call, 7 bases matching. This clonotype was sampled from a woman between 25 and 40 years old in good health and CMV-seropositive. The sequencing sample was made of PBMCs. The nucleotide sequence is TGTGCCAGCAGCGGGGGGGCCACGTTGGCCCAGTACTTC. It specifies CASSGGATLAQYF.